This T cell receptor (beta chain) was obtained from a study of shared clonotypes between healthy human individuals (dated by TCRdb to 2018 to 2020). A note on the overall study: The cohort included three men and a couple of women between 18 and 49 years of age. Per donor, three plates each were used for CD4 naive and CD4 memory, two for CD8 naive, and one for CD8 memory. Leukapheresis yielded between about 0.94 and 8.9 billion PBMCs per donor. To increase sequencing depth and limit assay-specific biases, different laboratories used diverse techniques to prepare libraries and sequence TCR repertoires. The study deeply sequenced blood TCR repertoires of several healthy adults to estimate repertoire size and the extent of clonotype sharing between individuals. Summary of the overall study and its limitations: Even with the large sequencing depth, rarefaction of the sorted-subset datasets indicated that sequencing was incomplete. Across a few donors, about 5% of naive CD4, 3% to 4% of naive CD8, approximately 2.5% of memory CD4, and 0.4% of memory CD8 clonotypes were shared. Only blood was sampled, and tissue TCR repertoires likely differ from those in blood. Pairwise subsampling led to the expectation that sequencing depth would affect the degree of clonotype sharing among donors. Because the study included a small number of donors, the genetic and exposure-history diversity represented was limited. Naive subsets generally had larger estimated clonotype richness than memory subsets did. Higher generation probabilities were observed for clonotypes shared by all four sorted-subset donors than for non-shared clonotypes.

CDR1 and CDR2 are drawn from the germline V gene: MNHEY, SVGAGI. CDR3 length: 15 amino acids, cysteine to phenylalanine. Solely the CDR3 DNA is kept, with 45 bases framed from the first base. Between the V and J ends, shortened by 4 bases and 4 bases respectively, the junction contains 14 bases. Using the deep immunoSEQ assay, multiplex PCR amplified TCR CDR3 regions from genomic DNA. Extracted genomic DNA from each cell subset was spread evenly across all wells of several immunoSEQ 96-well plates, with each plate serving as a replicate. Each replicate PCR for sorted subsets received around 200 ng genomic DNA, equal to roughly 30,000 T cell genomes. Purified libraries were measured with a Qubit 3.0 fluorometer, size-checked on a Bioanalyzer 2100, and measured again with the KAPA Library Quantification kit. Every immunoSEQ 96-well plate was sequenced on a separate single-read 150-cycle Illumina NextSeq 550 flow cell. The source study handled its data this way. Because the immunoSEQ output included only junctional sequences and no quality scores, the filtering could not be the same as the filtering used for full-length reads. Sequences were annotated with PyIR, a Python wrapper for IgBLAST v1.9, and V/J genes and CDR3 were assigned using IMGT germline references. Reads were filtered out if the reads had weak V/J assignments (E-value above 1e-6), no CDR3, stop codons, out-of-frame junctions, or ambiguous translated residues. V3J clonotypes were defined by identical inferred V gene, J gene, and CDR3 amino acid sequence. The percentage overlap between two repertoires was calculated by dividing the number of shared unique clonotypes by the size of the smaller repertoire. RTK rarefaction, the Chao1 estimator, and Recon v2.1 estimates of unobserved clonotypes were used to assess repertoire richness. OLGA was used to compute generation probabilities for all TCRbeta clonotypes that the gDNA method yielded from four donors. TCRdb carries this immuneACCESS record with in-frame sequences only. Its versions omit some clonotypes, under half of them owing to an unresolved V gene in the studies checked, with the rest unexplained. The V and J calls and clone size are taken from that table; D and trimming were inferred from the DNA. This sample has almost 700,000 clones in its table, and about 91% of those were observed once. The ten largest make up 24% of the sample.

CD8 naive samples were CD45RO-negative cells positively selected for CCR7, giving a CD45RA+CCR7+ population that excluded TemRA cells. Healthy HIV-negative adults with no recently reported acute infections or vaccinations were included as donors. Every donor was a Caucasian adult living in Nashville, Tennessee, USA. Blood was collected by leukapheresis, and PBMCs were isolated by Ficoll-Histopaque density gradient centrifugation and then cryopreserved in liquid nitrogen vapor phase. Analytical flow cytometry was used to check the purity and quantity of each magnetically sorted T cell population. Each sorted fraction had its genomic DNA isolated and then quantified by UV absorbance on a Nanodrop 2000c. Concerning this clone: Its antigen target is currently unknown. The record has no base qualities; no much larger clone is one base away.

The specimen was naive CD8+ T cells sorted from blood. Explained via the paper, the cell subset or site label denotes: CD45RA+CCR7+. Recombination connected TRBV6-5 to TRBJ2-1; a weak D assignment points to TRBD1 (5 bases agree). The receptor's source is a young man in good health. The CDR3 is CASSSDSPVYNEQFF. The sequenced DNA: TGTGCCAGCAGTTCTGACAGTCCTGTTTACAATGAGCAGTTCTTC.